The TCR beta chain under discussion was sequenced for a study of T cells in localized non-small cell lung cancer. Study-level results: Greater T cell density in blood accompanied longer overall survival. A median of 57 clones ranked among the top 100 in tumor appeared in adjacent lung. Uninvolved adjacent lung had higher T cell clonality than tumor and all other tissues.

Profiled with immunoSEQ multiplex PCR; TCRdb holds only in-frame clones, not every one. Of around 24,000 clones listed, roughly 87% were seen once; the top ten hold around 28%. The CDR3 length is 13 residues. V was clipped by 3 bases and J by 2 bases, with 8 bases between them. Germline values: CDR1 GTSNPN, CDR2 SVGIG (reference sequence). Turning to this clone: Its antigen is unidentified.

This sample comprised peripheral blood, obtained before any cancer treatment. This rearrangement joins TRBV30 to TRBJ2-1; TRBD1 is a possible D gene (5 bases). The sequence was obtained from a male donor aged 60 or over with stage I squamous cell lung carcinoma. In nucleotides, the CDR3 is TGTGCCTGGAGCAGGGCCACCTACAATGAGCAGTTCTTC. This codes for CAWSRATYNEQFF.